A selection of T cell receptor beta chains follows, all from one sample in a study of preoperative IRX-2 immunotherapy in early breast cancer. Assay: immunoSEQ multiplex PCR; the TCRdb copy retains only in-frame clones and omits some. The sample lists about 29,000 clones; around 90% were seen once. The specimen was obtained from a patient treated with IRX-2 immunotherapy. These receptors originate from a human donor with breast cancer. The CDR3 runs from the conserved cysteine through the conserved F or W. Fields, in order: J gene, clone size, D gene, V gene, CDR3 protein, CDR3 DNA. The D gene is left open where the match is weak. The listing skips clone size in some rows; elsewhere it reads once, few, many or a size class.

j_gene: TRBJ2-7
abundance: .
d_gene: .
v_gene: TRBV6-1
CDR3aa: CASSEMGGFAEQYF
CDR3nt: TGTGCCAGCAGTGAAATGGGAGGTTTCGCCGAGCAGTACTTC

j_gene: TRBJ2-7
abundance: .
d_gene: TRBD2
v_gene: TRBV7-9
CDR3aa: CASSLEEGGSLNEQYF
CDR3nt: TGTGCCAGCAGCTTAGAAGAGGGCGGGAGTCTCAACGAGCAGTACTTC

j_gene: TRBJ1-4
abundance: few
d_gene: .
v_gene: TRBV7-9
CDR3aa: CASSPLKGIENEKLFF
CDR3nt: TGTGCCAGCAGTCCTCTTAAAGGGATCGAGAATGAAAAACTGTTTTTT

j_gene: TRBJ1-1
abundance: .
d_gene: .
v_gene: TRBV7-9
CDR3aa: CASSLEQGVEAFF
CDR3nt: TGTGCCAGCAGCTTAGAACAGGGCGTTGAAGCTTTCTTT

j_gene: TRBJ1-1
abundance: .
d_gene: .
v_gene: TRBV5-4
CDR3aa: CASSLAGRRTEAFF
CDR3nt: TGTGCCAGCAGCTTGGCTGGGAGGAGGACTGAAGCTTTCTTT

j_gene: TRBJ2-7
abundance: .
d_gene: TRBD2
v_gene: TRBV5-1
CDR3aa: CASSSGLAGAYEQYF
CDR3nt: TGCGCCAGCAGCTCAGGACTAGCGGGGGCCTACGAGCAGTACTTC

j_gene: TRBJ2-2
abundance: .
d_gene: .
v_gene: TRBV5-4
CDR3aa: CASSVGTNTGELFF
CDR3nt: TGTGCCAGCAGCGTAGGGACGAACACCGGGGAGCTGTTTTTT

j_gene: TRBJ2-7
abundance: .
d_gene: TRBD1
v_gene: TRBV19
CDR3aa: CASSRDRGRVYEQYF
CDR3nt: TGTGCCAGTAGTAGGGACAGGGGGCGAGTCTACGAGCAGTACTTC

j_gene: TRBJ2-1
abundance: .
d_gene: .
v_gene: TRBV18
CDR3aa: CASSQTGSPNNEQFF
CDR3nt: TGTGCCAGCTCGCAAACAGGGTCTCCGAACAATGAGCAGTTCTTC

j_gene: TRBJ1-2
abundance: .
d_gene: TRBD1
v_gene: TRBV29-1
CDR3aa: CSVAGQGNYGYTF
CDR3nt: TGCAGCGTGGCGGGACAGGGGAACTATGGCTACACCTTC

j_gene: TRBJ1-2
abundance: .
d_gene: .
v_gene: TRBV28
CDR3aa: CASSLPGELYGYTF
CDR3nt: TGTGCCAGCAGTTTGCCAGGGGAACTTTATGGCTACACCTTC

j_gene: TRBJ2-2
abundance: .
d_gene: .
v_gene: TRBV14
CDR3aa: CASSQGKRVNTGELFF
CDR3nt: TGTGCCAGCAGCCAAGGGAAGCGGGTTAACACCGGGGAGCTGTTTTTT

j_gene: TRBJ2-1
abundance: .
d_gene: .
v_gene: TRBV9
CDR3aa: CASTPASEYNEQFF
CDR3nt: TGTGCCAGCACCCCGGCTAGCGAATACAATGAGCAGTTCTTC

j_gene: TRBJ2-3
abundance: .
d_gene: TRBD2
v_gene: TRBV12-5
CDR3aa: CASGLEGRTSGGARDTQYF
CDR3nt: TGTGCTAGTGGTTTGGAAGGGAGGACTAGCGGGGGGGCCAGGGATACGCAGTATTTT

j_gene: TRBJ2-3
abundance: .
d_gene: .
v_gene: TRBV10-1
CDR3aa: CASSRGGGTDTQYF
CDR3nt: TGCGCCAGTAGTAGGGGGGGCGGCACAGATACGCAGTATTTT

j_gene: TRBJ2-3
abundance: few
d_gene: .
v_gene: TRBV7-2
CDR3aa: CASSYVTGVGSGYTQYF
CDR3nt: TGTGCCAGCAGCTACGTGACCGGGGTAGGGAGCGGATATACGCAGTATTTT

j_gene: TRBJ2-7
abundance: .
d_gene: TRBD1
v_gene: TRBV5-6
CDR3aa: CASSRDRGYEQYF
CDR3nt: TGTGCCAGCAGCCGGGACAGGGGTTACGAGCAGTACTTC

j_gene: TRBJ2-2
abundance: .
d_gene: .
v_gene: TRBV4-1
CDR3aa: CASSLTGATNTGELFF
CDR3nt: TGCGCCAGCAGCCTGACAGGAGCAACGAACACCGGGGAGCTGTTTTTT

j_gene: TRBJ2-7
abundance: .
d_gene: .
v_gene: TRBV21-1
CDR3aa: CASSNPAGREVEGDYSYEQYF
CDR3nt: TGTGCCAGCAGCAACCCAGCGGGTAGGGAAGTAGAAGGGGACTACTCCTACGAGCAGTACTTC

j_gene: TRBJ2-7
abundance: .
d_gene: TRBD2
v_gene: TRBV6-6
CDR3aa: CASSSPGLASYEQYF
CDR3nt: TGTGCCAGCAGTTCCCCGGGACTAGCCTCCTACGAGCAGTACTTC

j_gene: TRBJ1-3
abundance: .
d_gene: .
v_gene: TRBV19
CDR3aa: CASSARTADNTIYF
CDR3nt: TGTGCCAGTAGTGCCCGGACAGCGGACAACACCATATATTTT

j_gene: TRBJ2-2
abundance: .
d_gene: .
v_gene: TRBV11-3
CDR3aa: CASSLQGGGESGELFF
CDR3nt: TGTGCCAGCAGCTTACAAGGAGGGGGCGAATCCGGGGAGCTGTTTTTT

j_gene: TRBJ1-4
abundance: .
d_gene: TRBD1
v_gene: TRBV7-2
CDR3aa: CASSLGIGQGGEKLFF
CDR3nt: TGTGCCAGCAGCTTAGGGATCGGACAGGGGGGTGAAAAACTGTTTTTT

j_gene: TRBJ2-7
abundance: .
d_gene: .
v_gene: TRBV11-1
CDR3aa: CASSPRSGVEQYF
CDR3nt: TGTGCCAGCAGCCCCAGATCGGGGGTCGAGCAGTACTTC

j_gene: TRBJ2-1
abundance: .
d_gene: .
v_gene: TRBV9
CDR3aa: CASSGTGTPYNEQFF
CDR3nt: TGTGCCAGCAGCGGAACCGGGACACCTTACAATGAGCAGTTCTTC

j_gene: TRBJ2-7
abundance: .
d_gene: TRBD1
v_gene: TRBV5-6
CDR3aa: CASSSPWTGGFYEQYF
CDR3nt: TGTGCCAGCAGCTCGCCCTGGACAGGGGGCTTTTACGAGCAGTACTTC

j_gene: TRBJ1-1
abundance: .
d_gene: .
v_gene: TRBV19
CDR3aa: CASSIIFLQLTEAFF
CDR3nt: TGTGCCAGTAGTATTATTTTTTTGCAGTTAACTGAAGCTTTCTTT

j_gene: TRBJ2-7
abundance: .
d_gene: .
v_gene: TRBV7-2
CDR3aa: CASSLATYEQYF
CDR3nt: TGTGCCAGCAGCTTAGCGACCTACGAGCAGTACTTC

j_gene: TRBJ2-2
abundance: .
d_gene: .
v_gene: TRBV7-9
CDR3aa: CASRPRGWHTGELFF
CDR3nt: TGTGCCAGCAGGCCCCGGGGATGGCACACCGGGGAGCTGTTTTTT

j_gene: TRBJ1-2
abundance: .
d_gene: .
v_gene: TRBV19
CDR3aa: CASSIRGHGYTF
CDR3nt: TGTGCCAGTAGTATTCGGGGACATGGCTACACCTTC

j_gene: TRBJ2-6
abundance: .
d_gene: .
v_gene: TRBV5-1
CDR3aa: CASSDPGTELLTF
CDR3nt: TGCGCCAGCAGCGACCCCGGGACGGAGCTCCTGACTTTC

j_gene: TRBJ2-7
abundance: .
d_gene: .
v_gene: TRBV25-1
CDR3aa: CASSERDEQYF
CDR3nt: TGTGCCAGCAGTGAGCGGGACGAGCAGTACTTC

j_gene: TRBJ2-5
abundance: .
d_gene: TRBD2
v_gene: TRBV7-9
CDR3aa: CASSSATGTIGTQYF
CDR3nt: TGTGCCAGCAGCTCGGCCACTGGGACTATCGGGACCCAGTACTTC

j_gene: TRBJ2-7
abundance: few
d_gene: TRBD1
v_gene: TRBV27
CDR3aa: CASRNGQRQGLYEQYF
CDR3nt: TGTGCCAGCAGAAACGGACAAAGACAGGGTCTCTACGAGCAGTACTTC

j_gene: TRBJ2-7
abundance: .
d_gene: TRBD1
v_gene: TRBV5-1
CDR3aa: CASNAGQGDVYEQYF
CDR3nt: TGCGCCAGCAATGCAGGACAGGGGGATGTCTACGAGCAGTACTTC

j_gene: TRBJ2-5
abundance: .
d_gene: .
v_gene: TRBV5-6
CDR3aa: CASSPARLQETQYF
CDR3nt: TGTGCCAGCAGCCCGGCTCGGCTACAAGAGACCCAGTACTTC

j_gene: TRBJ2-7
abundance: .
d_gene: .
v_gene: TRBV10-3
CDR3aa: CAISEGGTYEQHF
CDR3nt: TGTGCCATCAGTGAAGGAGGGACCTACGAGCAGCACTTC

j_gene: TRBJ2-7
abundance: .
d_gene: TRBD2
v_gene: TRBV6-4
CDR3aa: CASSEGSGSTYEQYF
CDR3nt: TGTGCCAGCAGTGAAGGTAGCGGGAGCACCTACGAGCAGTACTTC

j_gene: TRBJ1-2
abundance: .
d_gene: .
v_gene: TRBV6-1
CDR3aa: CASSDAGPLRNGYTF
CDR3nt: TGTGCCAGCAGTGATGCCGGACCCTTAAGGAATGGCTACACCTTC

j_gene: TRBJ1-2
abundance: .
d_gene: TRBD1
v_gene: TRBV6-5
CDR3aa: CASTFGQASYGYTF
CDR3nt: TGTGCCAGCACCTTTGGACAGGCCTCGTATGGCTACACCTTC

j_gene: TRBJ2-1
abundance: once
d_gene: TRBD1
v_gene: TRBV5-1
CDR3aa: CASSFRQGAEYNEQFF
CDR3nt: TGCGCCAGCAGCTTCCGACAGGGGGCGGAATACAATGAGCAGTTCTTC

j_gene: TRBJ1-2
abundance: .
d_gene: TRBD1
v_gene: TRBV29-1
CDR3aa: CSAVGGQGSHGYTF
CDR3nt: TGCAGCGCCGTCGGGGGACAGGGGAGCCATGGCTACACCTTC

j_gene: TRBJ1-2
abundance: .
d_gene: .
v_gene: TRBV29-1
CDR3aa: CSVQTAGYGYTF
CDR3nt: TGCAGCGTTCAGACAGCCGGCTATGGCTACACCTTC

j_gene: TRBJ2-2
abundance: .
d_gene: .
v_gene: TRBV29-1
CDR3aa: CSVFLAVGELFF
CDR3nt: TGCAGCGTTTTCCTAGCAGTCGGGGAGCTGTTTTTT

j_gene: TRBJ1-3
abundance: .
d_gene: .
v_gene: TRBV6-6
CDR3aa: CASSYSKWAGNTIYF
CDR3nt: TGTGCCAGCAGTTACTCGAAATGGGCTGGAAACACCATATATTTT

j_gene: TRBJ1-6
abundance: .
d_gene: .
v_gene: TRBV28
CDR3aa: CASRPESSYNSPLHF
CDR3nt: TGTGCCAGCAGACCGGAGAGCTCCTATAATTCACCCCTCCACTTT

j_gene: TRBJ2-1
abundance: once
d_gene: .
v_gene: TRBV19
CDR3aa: CASSIVQGPQFF
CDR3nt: TGTGCCAGTAGTATAGTTCAGGGGCCGCAGTTCTTC

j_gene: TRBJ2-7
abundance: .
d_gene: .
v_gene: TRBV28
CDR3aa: CASTTGAFTLEQYF
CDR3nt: TGTGCCAGCACCACCGGAGCGTTTACCCTGGAGCAGTACTTC

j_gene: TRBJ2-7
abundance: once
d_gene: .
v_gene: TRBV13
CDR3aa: CASSLGTASYEQYF
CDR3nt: TGTGCCAGCAGCTTAGGGACAGCATCCTACGAGCAGTACTTC

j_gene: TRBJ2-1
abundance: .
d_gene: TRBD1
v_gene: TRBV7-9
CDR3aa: CASSLRQGSYEQFF
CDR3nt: TGTGCCAGCAGCCTGCGACAGGGGTCGTATGAGCAGTTCTTC

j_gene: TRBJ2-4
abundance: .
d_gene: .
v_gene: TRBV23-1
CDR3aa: CASGWREVAKNIQYF
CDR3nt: TGCGCCAGCGGTTGGCGGGAAGTAGCCAAAAACATTCAGTACTTC

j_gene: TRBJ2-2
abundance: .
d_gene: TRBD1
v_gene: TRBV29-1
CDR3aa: CSAQTGPATGELFF
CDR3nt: TGCAGCGCCCAGACAGGGCCCGCCACCGGGGAGCTGTTTTTT

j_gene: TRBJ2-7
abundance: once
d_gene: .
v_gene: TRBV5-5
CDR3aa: CASSLAGPNYEQYF
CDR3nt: TGTGCCAGCAGCTTGGCAGGTCCTAACTACGAGCAGTACTTC

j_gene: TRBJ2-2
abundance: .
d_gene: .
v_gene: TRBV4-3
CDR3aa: CASSWGIGELFF
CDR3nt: TGCGCCAGCAGCTGGGGGATCGGGGAGCTGTTTTTT

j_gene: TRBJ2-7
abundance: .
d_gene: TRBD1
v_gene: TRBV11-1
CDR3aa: CASSPDRDHEQYF
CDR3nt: TGTGCCAGCAGCCCAGACAGGGACCACGAGCAGTACTTC

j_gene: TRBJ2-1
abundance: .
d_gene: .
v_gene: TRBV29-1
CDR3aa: CSAPLTTYNEQFF
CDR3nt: TGCAGCGCTCCCCTGACCACGTACAATGAGCAGTTCTTC

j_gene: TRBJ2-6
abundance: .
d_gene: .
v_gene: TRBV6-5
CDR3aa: CASSWDRPSGANVLTF
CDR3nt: TGTGCCAGCAGTTGGGACCGCCCTTCTGGGGCCAACGTCCTGACTTTC

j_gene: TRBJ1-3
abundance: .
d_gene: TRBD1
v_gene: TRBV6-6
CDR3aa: CASTQDRVAGNTIYF
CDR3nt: TGTGCCAGCACCCAGGACAGGGTTGCTGGAAACACCATATATTTT

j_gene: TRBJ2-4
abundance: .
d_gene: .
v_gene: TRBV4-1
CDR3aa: CASSRFWGVAKNIQYF
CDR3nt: TGCGCCAGCAGCCGTTTTTGGGGGGTAGCCAAAAACATTCAGTACTTC